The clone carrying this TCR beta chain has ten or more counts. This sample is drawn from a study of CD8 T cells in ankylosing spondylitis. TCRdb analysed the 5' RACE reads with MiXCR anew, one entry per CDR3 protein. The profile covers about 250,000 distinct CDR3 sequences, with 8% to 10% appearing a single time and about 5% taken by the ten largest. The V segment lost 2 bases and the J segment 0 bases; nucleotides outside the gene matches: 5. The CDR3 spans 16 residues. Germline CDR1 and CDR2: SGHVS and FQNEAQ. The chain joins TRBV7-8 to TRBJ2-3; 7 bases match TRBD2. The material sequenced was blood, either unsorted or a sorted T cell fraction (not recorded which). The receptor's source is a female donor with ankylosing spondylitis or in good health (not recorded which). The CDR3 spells CASSLLTSPSTDTQYF. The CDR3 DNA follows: TGTGCCAGCAGCTTACTGACTAGCCCTAGCACAGATACGCAGTATTTT.